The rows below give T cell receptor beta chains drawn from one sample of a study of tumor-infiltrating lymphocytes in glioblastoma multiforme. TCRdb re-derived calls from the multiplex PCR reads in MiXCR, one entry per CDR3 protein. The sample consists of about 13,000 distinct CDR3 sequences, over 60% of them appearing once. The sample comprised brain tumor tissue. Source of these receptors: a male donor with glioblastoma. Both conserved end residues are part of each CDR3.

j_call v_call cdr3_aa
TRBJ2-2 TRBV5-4 CASSKDGNTGELFF
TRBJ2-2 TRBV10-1 CASSEMASRGARELFF
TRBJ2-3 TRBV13 CASSPGSADTQYF
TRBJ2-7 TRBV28 CASSFNRDSSSPYEQYF
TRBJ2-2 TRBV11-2 CASSFQRGVGIGELFF
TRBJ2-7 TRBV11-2 CARSTLQLTGGPIGGQYF
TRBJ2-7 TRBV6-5 CASSYSQGTVEQYF
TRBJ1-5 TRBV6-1 CASSLERGRIYNQPQHF
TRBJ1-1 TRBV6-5 CASMDRGSTMNTEAFF
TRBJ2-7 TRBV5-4 CASSLPGTSESYWGEQYF
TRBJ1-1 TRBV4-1 CASSPLGQGYTEAFF
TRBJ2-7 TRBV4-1 CANSQDWRYEQYF
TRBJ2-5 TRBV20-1 CSASFGGSISGTQYF
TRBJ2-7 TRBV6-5 CASSYDSLAYEQYF
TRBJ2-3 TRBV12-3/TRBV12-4 CASSFHDGLAGSTDTQYF
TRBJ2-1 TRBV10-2 CASRAVLTNRFYNEQFF
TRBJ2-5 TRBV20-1 CSAPEGSRDQYF
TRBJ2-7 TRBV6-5 CASSCFSASQYEQYF
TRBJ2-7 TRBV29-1 CSVKLIGSTGRYEQYF
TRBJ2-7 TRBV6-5 CASTLAGGSYEQYF
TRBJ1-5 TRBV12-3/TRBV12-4 CASSGGTGGSNQPQHF
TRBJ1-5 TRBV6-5 CASRTGGPGNQPQHF
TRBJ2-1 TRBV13 CASSLGVLALNEQFF
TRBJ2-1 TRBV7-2 CASSLSGFYNEQFF
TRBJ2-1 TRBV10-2 CASSSGSSYNEQFF
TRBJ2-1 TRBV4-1 CASSQHASGHYNEQFF
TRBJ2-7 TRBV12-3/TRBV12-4 CASSPLMYEQYF
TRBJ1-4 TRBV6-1 CASSRTGGSEKLFF
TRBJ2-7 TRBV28 CASSTRRYEQYF
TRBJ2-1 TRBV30 CARGRGNKQFF
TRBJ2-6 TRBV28 CASLSPSGANVLTF
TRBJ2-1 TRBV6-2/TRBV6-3 CASSYSHRQGEFF
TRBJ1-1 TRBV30 CAWSPSLDFGLF
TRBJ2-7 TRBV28 CASTTGETSPYEQYF
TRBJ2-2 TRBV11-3 CASILGGMNTGELFF
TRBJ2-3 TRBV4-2 CASSRGSGMARSTDTQYF
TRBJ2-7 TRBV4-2 CASSQDRFNEQYF
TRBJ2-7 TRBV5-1 CASSLDGRPSELYF
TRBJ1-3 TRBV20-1 CSASRDTGNTIYF
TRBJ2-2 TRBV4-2 CASSQDGDTGELFF
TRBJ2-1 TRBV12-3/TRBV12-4 CASSPRDLGTEQFF
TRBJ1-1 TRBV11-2 CASSFRGGVTEAFF
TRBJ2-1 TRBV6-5 CASRKGGPYNEQFF
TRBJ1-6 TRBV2 CASRGDSYNSPLHF
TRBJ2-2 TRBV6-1 CASSVKGGLGTGELFF
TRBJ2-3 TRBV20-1 CSASRGEGDTDTQYF
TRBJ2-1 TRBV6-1 CASTEEVVAYNEQFF
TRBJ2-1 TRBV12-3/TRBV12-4 CASSSSEGIWDEQSF
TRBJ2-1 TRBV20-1 CIAFDPRNHNEQFF
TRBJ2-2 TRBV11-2 CASSLDLVTGELFF
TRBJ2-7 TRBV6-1 CASSEGGTVSPYEQYF
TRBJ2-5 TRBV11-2 CASSQGGSPETQYF
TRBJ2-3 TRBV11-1 CASRSQTSGGGDTQYF
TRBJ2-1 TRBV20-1 CSASGLDSRFNEQFF
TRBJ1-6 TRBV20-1 CNARESRRANSPLHF